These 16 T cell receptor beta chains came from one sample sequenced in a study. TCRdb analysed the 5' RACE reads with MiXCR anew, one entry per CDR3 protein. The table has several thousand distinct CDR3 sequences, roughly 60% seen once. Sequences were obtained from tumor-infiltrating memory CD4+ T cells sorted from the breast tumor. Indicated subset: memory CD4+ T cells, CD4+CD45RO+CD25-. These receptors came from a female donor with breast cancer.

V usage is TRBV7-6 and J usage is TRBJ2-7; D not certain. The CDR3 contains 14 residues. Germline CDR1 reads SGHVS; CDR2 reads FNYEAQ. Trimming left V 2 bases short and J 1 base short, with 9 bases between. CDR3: CASSLHPNSYEQYF. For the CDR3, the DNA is TGTGCCAGCAGCTTACACCCTAATTCCTACGAGCAGTACTTC.

Written as DNA, the CDR3 is TGTGCCAGCAGCTTTTGGGGACAGCTTCAAGAGACCCAGTACTTC. This gives the protein CASSFWGQLQETQYF. The rearrangement uses TRBV7-2 and TRBJ2-5, with 7 bases fitting TRBD1. The germline V gene encodes CDR1 SGHTA and CDR2 FQGNSA. J was trimmed by 2 bases and V by 3 bases; bases with no gene match: 6. This CDR3 is 15 amino acids long.

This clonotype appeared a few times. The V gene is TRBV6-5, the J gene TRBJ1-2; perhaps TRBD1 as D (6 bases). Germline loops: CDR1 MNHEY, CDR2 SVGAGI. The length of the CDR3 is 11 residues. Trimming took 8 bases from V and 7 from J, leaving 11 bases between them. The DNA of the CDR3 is TGTGCCAGCCTAGGGGGAGGTGGCTACACCTTC. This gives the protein CASLGGGGYTF.

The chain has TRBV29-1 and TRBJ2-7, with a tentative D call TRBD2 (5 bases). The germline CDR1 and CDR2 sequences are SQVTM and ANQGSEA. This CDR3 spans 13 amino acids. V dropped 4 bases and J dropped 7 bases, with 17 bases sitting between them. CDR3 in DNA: TGCAGCGTTGTAGAGGGAAGGCTAGGAGAGCAGTACTTC. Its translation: CSVVEGRLGEQYF.

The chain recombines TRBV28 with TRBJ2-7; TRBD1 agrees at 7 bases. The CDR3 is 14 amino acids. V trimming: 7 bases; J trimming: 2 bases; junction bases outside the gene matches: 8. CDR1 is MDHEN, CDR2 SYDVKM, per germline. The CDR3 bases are TGTGCCAGCAAGGAGGAAGGGGGCGCCTACGAGCAGTACTTC. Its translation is CASKEEGGAYEQYF.

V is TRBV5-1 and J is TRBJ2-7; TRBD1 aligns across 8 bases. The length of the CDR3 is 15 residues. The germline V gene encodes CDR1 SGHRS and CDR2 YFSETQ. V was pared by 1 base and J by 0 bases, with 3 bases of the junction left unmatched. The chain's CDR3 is CASSLQGAYSYEQYF. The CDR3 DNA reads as TGCGCCAGCAGCTTGCAGGGGGCCTACTCCTACGAGCAGTACTTC.

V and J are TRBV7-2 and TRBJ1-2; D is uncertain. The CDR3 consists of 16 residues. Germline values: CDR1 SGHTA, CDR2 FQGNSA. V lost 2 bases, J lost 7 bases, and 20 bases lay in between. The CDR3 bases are TGTGCCAGCAGCTTAAAGGTCCCTGGACGGCACGTTGGCTACACCTTC. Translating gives CASSLKVPGRHVGYTF.

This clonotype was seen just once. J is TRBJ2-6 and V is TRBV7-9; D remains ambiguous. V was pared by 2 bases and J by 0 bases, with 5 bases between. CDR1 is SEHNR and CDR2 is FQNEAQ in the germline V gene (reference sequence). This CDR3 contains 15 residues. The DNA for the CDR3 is TGTGCCAGCAGCTTAATGAGCTCTGGGGCCAACGTCCTGACTTTC. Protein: CASSLMSSGANVLTF.

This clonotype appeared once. The CDR3 DNA is TGTGCCAGCAGTGGGACTAGCGGGAGCAATGAGCAGTTCTTC. Translated, it gives CASSGTSGSNEQFF. This chain links TRBV6-4 with TRBJ2-1; TRBD2 matches 13 bases. Unmatched junction bases numbered 0, after V lost 4 bases and J lost 6 bases. The CDR3 extends over 14 amino acids. Germline V lookup: CDR1 MRHNA, CDR2 SNTAGT.

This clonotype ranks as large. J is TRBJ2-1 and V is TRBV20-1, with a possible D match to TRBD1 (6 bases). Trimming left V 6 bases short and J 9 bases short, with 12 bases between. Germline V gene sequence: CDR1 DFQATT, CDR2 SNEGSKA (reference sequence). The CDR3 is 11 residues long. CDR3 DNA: TGCAGTGCGCTACAGGGCGGTGAGCAGTTCTTC. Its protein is CSALQGGEQFF.

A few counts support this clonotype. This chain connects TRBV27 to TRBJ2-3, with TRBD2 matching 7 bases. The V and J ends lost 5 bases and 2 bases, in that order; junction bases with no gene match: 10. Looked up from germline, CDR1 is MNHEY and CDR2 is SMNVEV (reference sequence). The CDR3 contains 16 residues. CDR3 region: CASSRYGLGVTDTQYF. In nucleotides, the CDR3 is TGTGCCAGCAGTCGTTACGGACTAGGTGTCACAGATACGCAGTATTTT.

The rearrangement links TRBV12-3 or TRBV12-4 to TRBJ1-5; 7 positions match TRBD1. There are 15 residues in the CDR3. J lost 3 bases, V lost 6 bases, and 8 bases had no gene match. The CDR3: CASRSGGKTNQPQHF. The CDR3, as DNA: TGTGCCAGCAGATCAGGGGGAAAGACCAATCAGCCCCAGCATTTT.

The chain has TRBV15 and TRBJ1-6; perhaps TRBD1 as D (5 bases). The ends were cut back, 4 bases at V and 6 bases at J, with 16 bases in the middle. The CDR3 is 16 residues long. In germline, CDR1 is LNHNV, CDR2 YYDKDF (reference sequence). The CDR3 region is CATSKETGHSNSPLHF. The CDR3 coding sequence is TGTGCCACCAGCAAAGAGACGGGGCACTCTAATTCACCCCTCCACTTT.

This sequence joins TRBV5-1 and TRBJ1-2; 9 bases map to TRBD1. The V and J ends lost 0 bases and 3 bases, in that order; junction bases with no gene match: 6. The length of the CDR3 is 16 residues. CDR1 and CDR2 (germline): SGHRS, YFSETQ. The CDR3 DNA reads TGCGCCAGCAGCTTGGACGACAGGGGGGAATACTATGGCTACACCTTC. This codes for CASSLDDRGEYYGYTF. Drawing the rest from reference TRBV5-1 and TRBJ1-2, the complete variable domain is KAGVTQTPRYLIKTRGQQVTLSCSPISGHRSVSWYQQTPGQGLQFLFEYFSETQRNKGNFPGRFSGRQFSNSRSEMNVSTLELGDSALYLCASSLDDRGEYYGYTFGSGTRLTVV.

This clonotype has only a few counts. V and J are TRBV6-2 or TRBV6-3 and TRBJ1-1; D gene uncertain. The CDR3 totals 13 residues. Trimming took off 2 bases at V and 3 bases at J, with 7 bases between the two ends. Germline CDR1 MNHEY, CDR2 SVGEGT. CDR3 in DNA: TGTGCCAGCAGTTACCCTATGGACACTGAAGCTTTCTTT. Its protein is CASSYPMDTEAFF.

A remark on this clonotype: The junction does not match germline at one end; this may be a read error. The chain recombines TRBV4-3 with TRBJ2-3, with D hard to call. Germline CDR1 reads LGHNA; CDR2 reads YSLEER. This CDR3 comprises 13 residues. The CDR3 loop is CASSQETQGSQYF. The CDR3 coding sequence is TGTGCCAGCAGCCAAGAGACGCAAGGGTCGCAGTATTTT.